The 15 T cell receptor beta chains in this list originate from one sample, sequenced in a study of blood T cell repertoires in COVID-19. Generated by immunoSEQ multiplex PCR, the TCRdb table keeps only in-frame clones and is missing some. The sample comprises about 38,000 clones, 90% to 95% of which are singletons, and 3.5% to 4.5% rests with the top ten. Sequencing was performed on peripheral blood. The source is a human donor with active COVID-19. The donor label of this sample is uncertain.

The gene calls are TRBV5-4 and TRBJ1-1; D is unclear. This CDR3 spans 16 amino acids. The germline V gene has CDR1 SGHNT and CDR2 YYREEE (reference sequence). Trimming removed 1 base at V and 1 base at J, with 14 bases between. The CDR3 is CASSLNLQQKNTEAFF. DNA of the CDR3: TGTGCCAGCAGCTTGAATCTTCAACAGAAGAACACTGAAGCTTTCTTT.

The chain is built from TRBV5-1 and TRBJ2-5; D is perhaps TRBD1 (6 bases). The CDR3 has 13 residues. Germline loops: CDR1 SGHRS, CDR2 YFSETQ. V lost 6 bases and J lost 1, with 10 bases in between. Here the CDR3 reads CASNPDSQETQYF. The CDR3 DNA follows: TGCGCCAGCAACCCGGACAGCCAAGAGACCCAGTACTTC.

The chain couples TRBV19 to TRBJ2-1; TRBD2 aligns across 14 bases. With V trimmed by 3 bases and J by 0 bases, 7 bases remained unmatched. Germline CDR1 is LNHDA and CDR2 is SQIVND (reference sequence). This CDR3 is built from 19 residues. The CDR3 DNA reads as TGTGCCAGTAGTATCCGGACTAGCGGGGGGCCGAGCTCCTACAATGAGCAGTTCTTC. It encodes CASSIRTSGGPSSYNEQFF.

The chain uses TRBV5-8 and TRBJ1-2; tentative D call: TRBD1 (6 bases). There are 14 residues in the CDR3. Trimming took 1 base from V and 1 from J, leaving 8 bases between them. From germline, CDR1 is SGHTS and CDR2 YDEGEE. The CDR3 loop is CASSLLQGNYGYTF. The CDR3 nucleotides read TGTGCCAGCAGCTTGTTACAGGGTAACTATGGCTACACCTTC.

The chain is built from TRBV7-2 and TRBJ2-7; TRBD1 aligns across 10 bases. V shed 1 base, J shed 7 bases, and the junction held 4 bases outside the gene matches. CDR3 length: 14 amino acids. Germline lookup yields CDR1 SGHTA and CDR2 FQGNSA. CDR3 protein: CASSLGQGADEQYF. The CDR3, as DNA: TGTGCCAGCAGCTTAGGACAGGGGGCTGATGAGCAGTACTTC.

The V and J genes are TRBV7-2 and TRBJ2-7; D not certain. Trimming removed 1 base at V and 2 bases at J, with 9 bases between. Germline CDR1 is SGHTA and CDR2 is FQGNSA. The CDR3 totals 14 residues. The CDR3: CASSLGPQTYEQYF. The CDR3 coding sequence is TGTGCCAGCAGCTTAGGACCACAGACCTACGAGCAGTACTTC.

The J gene is TRBJ1-2, the V gene TRBV3-1 (or the pseudogene TRBV3-2); D is possibly TRBD1 (6 bases). The V gene's germline CDR1 is LGHDT and CDR2 YNNKEL (reference sequence). V was pared by 1 base and J by 4 bases, with 16 bases between. This CDR3 is built from 16 residues. CDR3 coding DNA: TGTGCCAGCAGCCAAGGTGCCCTGGGGGCGGGCTATGGCTACACCTTC. As protein: CASSQGALGAGYGYTF.

V usage is TRBV28 and J usage is TRBJ2-7; perhaps TRBD2 as D (5 bases). Germline values: CDR1 MDHEN, CDR2 SYDVKM. This CDR3 spans 11 amino acids. Between the trimmed V and J ends, which lost 7 bases and 3 bases, there was a span of 7 bases. Here the CDR3 DNA reads TGTGCCAGCACTGAGGGCTACGAGCAGTACTTC. This translates into CASTEGYEQYF.

The rearrangement uses TRBV15 and TRBJ2-3; weak D call: TRBD1 (6 bases). The CDR3 is 14 residues long. Germline lookup yields CDR1 LNHNV and CDR2 YYDKDF (reference sequence). The germline V and J ends were trimmed by 0 bases and 5 bases, with 9 bases remaining between them. Here the CDR3 reads CATSRDPQGDTQYF. In DNA, the CDR3 is TGTGCCACCAGCAGAGACCCACAGGGAGATACGCAGTATTTT.

This clone is a singleton in its sample. The chain links TRBV4-3 to TRBJ2-1, with 9 positions matching TRBD2. CDR1 is LGHNA and CDR2 is YSLEER in the germline V gene. The CDR3 is 17 amino acids. V shed 2 bases, J shed 5 bases, and the junction held 10 bases outside the gene matches. This CDR3 reads CASSQFGSTSGHNEQFF. CDR3 bases: TGCGCCAGCAGCCAATTTGGAAGCACTAGCGGGCACAATGAGCAGTTCTTC.

CDR3 region: CASSLGQGSTDTQYF. The CDR3 DNA reads TGTGCCAGCAGCTTAGGGCAGGGGTCGACAGATACGCAGTATTTT. V is TRBV11-3 and J is TRBJ2-3; TRBD1 might be the D (6 bases). CDR3 length equals 15 residues. Trimming removed 1 base from V and 3 bases from J, with 11 bases in between. Germline V gives CDR1 SGHNT, CDR2 YENEEA. Supplemented by reference TRBV11-3 and TRBJ2-3, the full variable domain reads EAGVVQSPRYKIIEKKQPVAFWCNPISGHNTLYWYLQNLGQGPELLIRYENEEAVDDSQLPKDRFSAERLKGVDSTLKIQPAELGDSAVYLCASSLGQGSTDTQYFGPGTRLTVL.

In this sample, this clone turned up once. The chain employs TRBV5-1 and TRBJ1-4; D is uncertain. The V end lost 2 bases, the J end lost 8 bases, and 13 bases lay between the germline ends. Germline V CDR1 and CDR2: SGHRS, YFSETQ. This CDR3 contains 14 residues. The CDR3 is CASSLSERGEKLFF. The CDR3 region has the DNA TGCGCCAGCAGCTTATCCGAGCGCGGCGAAAAACTGTTTTTT.

The chain couples TRBV10-3 to TRBJ2-4, with a tentative D call TRBD1 (6 bases). The V gene lost 7 bases and the J gene lost 0 bases, with 7 bases spanning the gap. CDR3 length: 13 amino acids. The germline gives CDR1 ENHRY, CDR2 SYGVKD. DNA of the CDR3: TGTGCCATCAAGGACAGAGCCAAAAACATTCAGTACTTC. Protein sequence: CAIKDRAKNIQYF.

This chain uses TRBV5-1 with TRBJ2-7; D is possibly TRBD2 (7 bases). CDR1 is SGHRS, CDR2 YFSETQ, per germline. The CDR3 length is 15 residues. V was clipped by 6 bases and J by 0 bases, with 16 bases between them. The CDR3 region is CASTPWGGHSYEQYF. CDR3 DNA sequence: TGCGCCAGCACCCCGTGGGGGGGCCACTCCTACGAGCAGTACTTC. The full variable domain, with the rest looked up from reference TRBV5-1 and TRBJ2-7, is KAGVTQTPRYLIKTRGQQVTLSCSPISGHRSVSWYQQTPGQGLQFLFEYFSETQRNKGNFPGRFSGRQFSNSRSEMNVSTLELGDSALYLCASTPWGGHSYEQYFGPGTRLTVT.

V is TRBV18 and J is TRBJ2-2; 9 bases line up with TRBD1. Trimming removed 2 bases from V and 4 bases from J; junction bases left unmatched: 2. The CDR3 spans 15 residues. Germline values: CDR1 KGHSH, CDR2 LQKENI. CDR3 in amino acids: CASSPGQGSTGELFF. The CDR3 DNA reads as TGTGCCAGCTCACCAGGACAGGGGTCCACCGGGGAGCTGTTTTTT.